The 21 T cell receptor beta chains reported below all come from one sample, sequenced in a study of regulatory T cells. Amplification used 52 TRBV primers and 13 TRBJ primers. TCRdb keeps only in-frame clones here, not all; method: immunoSEQ multiplex PCR. The sample carries 30,000 to 40,000 clones, about 94% recorded once. These receptors' targets are unknown. Whole-study results and caveats: Hydrophobic residues at CDR3 positions 6 and 7 were enriched in conventional CD4+ T cells of CD3G-deficient patients.

Sequencing used conventional CD4+ T cells sorted from blood. The source of these receptors is a child aged 2-9 years with CD3G deficiency.

The chain has TRBV5-1 and TRBJ1-1; unclear D gene. This CDR3 has 15 amino acids. Germline CDR1 and CDR2: SGHRS and YFSETQ. Trimming stripped 0 bases from V and 1 base from J, with 10 bases between. The CDR3 DNA reads as TGCGCCAGCAGCTTGGGGGGTTCAAAGAACACTGAAGCTTTCTTT. Translation gives CASSLGGSKNTEAFF.

The rearrangement uses TRBV5-1 and TRBJ2-2, with 8 bases that match TRBD1. CDR1 is SGHRS, CDR2 YFSETQ, per germline. With V trimmed by 4 bases and J by 7 bases, 6 bases remained unmatched. CDR3 size: 14 residues. DNA for the CDR3: TGCGCCAGCAGCGGACTCGACAGGGGCGGGGAGCTGTTTTTT. Protein product: CASSGLDRGGELFF.

The chain has TRBV6-7 and TRBJ1-4, with D unresolved. TRBV6-7 is given ORF status, its function remaining uncertain. V gave up 0 bases and J gave up 10 bases, with 21 bases separating them. This CDR3 contains 17 residues. The CDR3 protein is CASSYSASREPRGKLFF. The DNA for the CDR3 is TGTGCCAGCAGTTACTCCGCCTCGAGGGAACCCCGAGGAAAACTGTTTTTT.

The chain joins TRBV5-1 to TRBJ2-3; 11 positions agree with TRBD2. The CDR3 is 16 residues long. Trimming at V came to 4 bases and at J to 2 bases, leaving 6 bases not matched to a gene. CDR1 is SGHRS, CDR2 YFSETQ, per germline. The CDR3 sequence: CASSLGTSGLTDTQYF. The CDR3 DNA reads as TGCGCCAGCAGCCTAGGGACTAGCGGCCTCACAGATACGCAGTATTTT.

The V and J genes are TRBV5-1 and TRBJ2-7; perhaps TRBD2 as D (6 bases). Germline CDR1 SGHRS, CDR2 YFSETQ. CDR3 length: 14 residues. V was pared by 2 bases and J by 4 bases, with 13 bases between. CDR3 region: CASSFGTGEYEQYF. Here the CDR3 DNA reads TGCGCCAGCAGCTTCGGGACTGGAGAATACGAGCAGTACTTC.

This chain joins TRBV28 and TRBJ2-3, with 7 nucleotides matching TRBD2. Germline CDR1 reads MDHEN; CDR2 reads SYDVKM. This CDR3 is 16 amino acids long. Unmatched junction bases numbered 9, after V lost 4 bases and J lost 2 bases. The CDR3 sequence is CASSSPSGPTTDTQYF. For the CDR3, the DNA is TGTGCCAGCAGTTCCCCTAGCGGCCCTACCACAGATACGCAGTATTTT.

The V gene is TRBV5-1, the J gene TRBJ1-1, with 10 positions matching TRBD1. This CDR3 comprises 13 residues. Germline lookup yields CDR1 SGHRS and CDR2 YFSETQ. With 5 bases clipped from V and 12 bases from J, the junction kept 10 bases outside the gene matches. Here the CDR3 DNA reads TGCGCCAGCAGTCAGGAGACAGGGGGCAAGACTTTCTTT. Translated, it gives CASSQETGGKTFF.

This chain connects TRBV6-1 to TRBJ2-7; TRBD1 agrees at 9 bases. Germline CDR1 and CDR2: MNHNS and SASEGT. With 8 bases clipped from V and 5 bases from J, the junction kept 7 bases outside the gene matches. The CDR3 loop spans 13 amino acids. The CDR3 bases are TGTGCCAGCGGGACAGGGAGAAGCGACGAGCAGTACTTC. Its protein product is CASGTGRSDEQYF.

The chain is built from TRBV28 and TRBJ2-7; TRBD1 is a possible D gene (5 bases). Germline V lookup: CDR1 MDHEN, CDR2 SYDVKM. Trimming left V 3 bases short and J 5 bases short, with 11 bases between. The CDR3 covers 13 residues. CDR3 sequence reads: CASSLGSQDEQYF. As DNA, the CDR3 is TGTGCCAGCAGTTTGGGATCACAGGACGAGCAGTACTTC.

This chain joins TRBV28 and TRBJ2-1; unclear D gene. CDR1 MDHEN and CDR2 SYDVKM come from the germline V gene. Trimming pared 3 bases from V and 10 bases from J, leaving 7 bases between. The CDR3 totals 11 residues. This CDR3 is CASSFHREQFF. CDR3 DNA sequence: TGTGCCAGCAGTTTTCACCGGGAGCAGTTCTTC.

The J gene is TRBJ1-5, the V gene TRBV6-1; no clear D gene. CDR1 MNHNS and CDR2 SASEGT come from the germline V gene. The CDR3 runs to 14 residues. V was cut by 7 bases and J by 3 bases, with 13 bases left in between. The CDR3 loop reads CASTGGSPNQPQHF. The CDR3, as DNA: TGTGCCAGCACGGGCGGGAGCCCCAATCAGCCCCAGCATTTT.

This clone has just one count. The V and J genes are TRBV28 and TRBJ2-5, with D possibly being TRBD2 (6 bases). The V gene lost 2 bases and the J gene lost 4 bases, with 11 bases spanning the gap. The germline V gene has CDR1 MDHEN and CDR2 SYDVKM. The CDR3 is 14 residues long. CDR3 amino acids: CASSLGGMTETQYF. The DNA for the CDR3 is TGTGCCAGCAGTTTAGGCGGGATGACAGAGACCCAGTACTTC.

The rearrangement links TRBV6-1 to TRBJ1-5, with D perhaps matching TRBD1 (5 bases). Per the germline V gene, CDR1 is MNHNS and CDR2 is SASEGT. CDR3 length equals 15 residues. The V end lost 9 bases, the J end lost 0 bases, and 15 bases lay between the germline ends. The CDR3 region has the DNA TGTGCCAGTAAACAGGCCCTTTATAGCAATCAGCCCCAGCATTTT. It yields the protein CASKQALYSNQPQHF.

The chain has TRBV6-5 and TRBJ1-5; 7 bases line up with TRBD1. This CDR3 is built from 13 residues. CDR1 is MNHEY, CDR2 SVGAGI, per germline. J lost 7 bases, V lost 5 bases, and 5 bases had no gene match. The CDR3 region is CASSTGAGQPQHF. The CDR3 nucleotides are TGTGCCAGCAGTACAGGGGCCGGGCAGCCCCAGCATTTT.

The V call is TRBV11-2, the J call TRBJ2-5, with D possibly matching TRBD2 (7 bases). This CDR3 has 15 residues. Germline V gene data show CDR1 as SGHAT and CDR2 as FQNNGV. Trimming cost V 2 bases and J 5 bases, with 15 bases left between them. The CDR3 here is CASSLFRGAWETQYF. Written as DNA, the CDR3 is TGTGCCAGCAGCTTATTCCGGGGGGCTTGGGAGACCCAGTACTTC.

The chain joins TRBV21-1 to TRBJ1-3. TRBV21-1 is shown as a pseudogene. There are 17 residues in the CDR3. This CDR3 is CASSPSYRAGPGNTIYF. CDR3 DNA sequence: TGTGCCAGCAGCCCCTCCTACCGGGCAGGCCCTGGAAACACCATATATTTT.

J is TRBJ1-2 and V is TRBV6-1; the D gene is possibly TRBD1 (6 bases). V lost 6 bases and J 4 bases, leaving 12 bases between the germline ends. This CDR3 spans 13 amino acids. The V gene's germline CDR1 is MNHNS and CDR2 SASEGT. CDR3 in amino acids: CASSRDTGYGYTF. As DNA, the CDR3 is TGTGCCAGCAGCCGGGACACCGGCTATGGCTACACCTTC.

The J gene is TRBJ2-1, the V gene TRBV18; 8 nucleotides match TRBD2. The CDR3 loop spans 13 amino acids. The germline V gene has CDR1 KGHSH and CDR2 LQKENI. With V trimmed by 8 bases and J by 9 bases, 9 bases remained unmatched. CDR3 loop: CASATSVYGEQFF. CDR3 DNA: TGTGCCAGCGCGACTAGCGTGTACGGTGAGCAGTTCTTC.

The chain carries TRBV11-2 and TRBJ2-4; 7 bases are a match to TRBD1. Germline V gene lookup returns CDR1 SGHAT and CDR2 FQNNGV. The CDR3 is 18 residues long. V gave up 1 base and J gave up 0 bases; unmatched junction bases: 9. The CDR3 here is CASSLGAPRGLAKNIQYF. The CDR3 coding sequence is TGTGCCAGCAGCTTAGGTGCACCCAGGGGGTTAGCCAAAAACATTCAGTACTTC.

The chain uses TRBV5-1 and TRBJ1-1; D gene unclear. Germline CDR1 SGHRS, CDR2 YFSETQ. The ends were cut back, 0 bases at V and 3 bases at J, with 9 bases in the middle. The CDR3 extends over 14 amino acids. CDR3 nucleotide sequence: TGCGCCAGCAGCTTGGAGGGCAGATACACTGAAGCTTTCTTT. This sequence encodes CASSLEGRYTEAFF.

V gene TRBV5-1 combines with J gene TRBJ2-3; no definite D call. Trimming left V 7 bases short and J 2 bases short, with 8 bases between. CDR3 size: 12 residues. The germline gives CDR1 SGHRS, CDR2 YFSETQ. The CDR3 here is CASRINTDTQYF. DNA for the CDR3: TGCGCCAGCCGAATCAACACAGATACGCAGTATTTT.